A few counts support the clone carrying this T cell receptor (beta chain). Its antigen is not identified. The data derive from a study of beta chain features in type 1 diabetes. Study in general: Researchers looked at around 100 million sorted cells across all samples.

Findings of the study overall: For type 1 diabetes patients, VDJ junctions showed fewer insertions and more deletions. All four CD4+ subsets of Type 1 diabetes patients contained TCRB CDR3s that were moderately but significantly shorter. In the patient group, naive, central memory and Treg TCRB repertoires seemed more alike than in the healthy donor group. Highly expressing activated T cells could be over-counted with a cDNA template.

The V gene's germline CDR1 is MDHEN and CDR2 SYDVKM. V gave up 0 bases and J gave up 5 bases, with 21 bases separating them. CDR3 size: 18 residues. cDNA synthesis used the whole RNA isolate, giving expressed TCRB sequences. Assay used: immunoSEQ multiplex PCR; TCRdb lists only in-frame clones, some missing. In the table there are 310,000 or so clones, roughly 9% of which are singletons. The chain employs TRBV28 and TRBJ2-3, with D perhaps given as TRBD1 or TRBD2 (5 bases each). This clonotype was sampled from a young man with type 1 diabetes. The sample consisted of central memory CD4+ T cells from blood. CDR3 region: CASSLWGVSTSWGDTQYF. The CDR3 DNA is TGTGCCAGCAGTTTATGGGGGGTATCGACCTCGTGGGGAGATACGCAGTATTTT.